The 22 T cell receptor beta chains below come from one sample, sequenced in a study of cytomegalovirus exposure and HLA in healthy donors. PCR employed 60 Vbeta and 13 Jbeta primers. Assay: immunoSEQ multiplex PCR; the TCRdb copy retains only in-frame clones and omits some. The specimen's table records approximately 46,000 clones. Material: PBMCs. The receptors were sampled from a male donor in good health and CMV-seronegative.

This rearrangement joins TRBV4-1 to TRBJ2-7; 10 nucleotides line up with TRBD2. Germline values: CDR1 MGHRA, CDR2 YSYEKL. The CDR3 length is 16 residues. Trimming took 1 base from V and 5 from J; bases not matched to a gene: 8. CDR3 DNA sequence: TGCGCCAGCAGCCAAGTAAGCGGGAGGGCGGTTCACGAGCAGTACTTC. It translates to CASSQVSGRAVHEQYF.

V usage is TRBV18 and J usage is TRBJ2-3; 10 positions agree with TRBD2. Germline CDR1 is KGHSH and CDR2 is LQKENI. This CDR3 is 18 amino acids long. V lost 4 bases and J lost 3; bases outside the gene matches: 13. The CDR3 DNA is TGTGCCAGCTCACGAACCGTCCCTAGCGGGAGTGAGACAGATACGCAGTATTTT. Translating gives CASSRTVPSGSETDTQYF. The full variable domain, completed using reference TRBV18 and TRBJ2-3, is NAGVMQNPRHLVRRRGQEARLRCSPMKGHSHVYWYRQLPEEGLKFMVYLQKENIIDESGMPKERFSAEFPKEGPSILRIQQVVRGDSAAYFCASSRTVPSGSETDTQYFGPGTRLTVL.

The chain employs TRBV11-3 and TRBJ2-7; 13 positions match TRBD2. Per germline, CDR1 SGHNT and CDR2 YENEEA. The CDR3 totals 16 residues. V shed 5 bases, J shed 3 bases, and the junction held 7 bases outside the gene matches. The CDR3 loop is CASSAAGTSGNYEQYF. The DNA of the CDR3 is TGTGCCAGCAGCGCAGCCGGGACTAGCGGGAACTACGAGCAGTACTTC.

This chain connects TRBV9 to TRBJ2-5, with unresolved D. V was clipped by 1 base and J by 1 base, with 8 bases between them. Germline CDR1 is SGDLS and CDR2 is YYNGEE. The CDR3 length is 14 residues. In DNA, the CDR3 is TGTGCCAGCAGCGTATCGAGAAGCCAAGAGACCCAGTACTTC. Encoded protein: CASSVSRSQETQYF.

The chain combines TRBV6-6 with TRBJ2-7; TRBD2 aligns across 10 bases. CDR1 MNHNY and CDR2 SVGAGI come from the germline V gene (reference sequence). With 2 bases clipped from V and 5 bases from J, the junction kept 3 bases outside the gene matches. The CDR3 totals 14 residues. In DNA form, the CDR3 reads TGTGCCAGCAGTTACGGGACTAGCGTGGACGAGCAGTACTTC. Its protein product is CASSYGTSVDEQYF.

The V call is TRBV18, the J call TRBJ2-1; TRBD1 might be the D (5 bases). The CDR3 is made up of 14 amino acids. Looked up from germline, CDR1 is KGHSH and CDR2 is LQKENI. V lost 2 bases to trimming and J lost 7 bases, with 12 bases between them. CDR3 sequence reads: CASSPGQGKNEQFF. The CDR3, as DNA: TGTGCCAGCTCACCAGGGCAGGGAAAGAATGAGCAGTTCTTC.

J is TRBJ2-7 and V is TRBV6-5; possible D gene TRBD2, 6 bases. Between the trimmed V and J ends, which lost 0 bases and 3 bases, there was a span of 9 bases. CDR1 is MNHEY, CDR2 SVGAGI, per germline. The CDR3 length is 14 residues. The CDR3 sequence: CASSYSRDFYEQYF. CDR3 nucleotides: TGTGCCAGCAGTTACTCCCGGGACTTCTACGAGCAGTACTTC.

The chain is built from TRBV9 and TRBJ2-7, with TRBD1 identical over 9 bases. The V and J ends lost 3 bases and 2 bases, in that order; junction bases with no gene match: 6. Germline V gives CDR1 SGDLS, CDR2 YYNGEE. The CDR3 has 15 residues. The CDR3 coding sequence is TGTGCCAGCAGCGCAACCGGGACAGGGACCTACGAGCAGTACTTC. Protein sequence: CASSATGTGTYEQYF.

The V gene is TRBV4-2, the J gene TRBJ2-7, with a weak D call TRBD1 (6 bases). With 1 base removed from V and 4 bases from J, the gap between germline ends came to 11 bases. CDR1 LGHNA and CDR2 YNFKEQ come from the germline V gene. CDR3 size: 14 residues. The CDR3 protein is CASSQAGDIYEQYF. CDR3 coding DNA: TGTGCCAGCAGCCAAGCAGGGGACATTTACGAGCAGTACTTC.

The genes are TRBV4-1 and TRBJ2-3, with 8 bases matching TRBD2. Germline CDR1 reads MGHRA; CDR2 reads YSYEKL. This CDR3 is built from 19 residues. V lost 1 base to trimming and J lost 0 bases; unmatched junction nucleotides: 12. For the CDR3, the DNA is TGCGCCAGCAGCCAAGCAGGCGGGAGGTACCTTGCTAGCACAGATACGCAGTATTTT. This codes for CASSQAGGRYLASTDTQYF.

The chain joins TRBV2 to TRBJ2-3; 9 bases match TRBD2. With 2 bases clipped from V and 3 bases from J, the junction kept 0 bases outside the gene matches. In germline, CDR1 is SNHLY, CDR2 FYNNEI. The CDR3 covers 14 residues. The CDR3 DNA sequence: TGTGCCAGCAGTGAACTAGCGGGGACAGATACGCAGTATTTT. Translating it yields CASSELAGTDTQYF.

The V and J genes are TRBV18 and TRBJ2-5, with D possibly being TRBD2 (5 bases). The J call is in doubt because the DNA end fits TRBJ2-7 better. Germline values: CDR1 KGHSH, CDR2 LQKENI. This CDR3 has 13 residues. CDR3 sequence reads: CASSLFPEDEQYF. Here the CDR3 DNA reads TGTGCCAGCTCACTTTTCCCGGAGGACGAGCAGTACTTC.

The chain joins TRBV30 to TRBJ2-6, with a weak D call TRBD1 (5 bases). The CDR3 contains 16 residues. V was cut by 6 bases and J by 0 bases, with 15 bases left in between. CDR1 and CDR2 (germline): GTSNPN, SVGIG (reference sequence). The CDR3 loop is CACNQGPYSGANVLTF. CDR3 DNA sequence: TGTGCCTGTAACCAGGGTCCCTACTCTGGGGCCAACGTCCTGACTTTC.

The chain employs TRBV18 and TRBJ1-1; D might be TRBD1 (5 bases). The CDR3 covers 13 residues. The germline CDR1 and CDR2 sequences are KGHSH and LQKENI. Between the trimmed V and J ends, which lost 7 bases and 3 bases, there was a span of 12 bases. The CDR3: CASCQARDTEAFF. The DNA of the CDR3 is TGTGCCAGCTGCCAGGCCAGGGACACTGAAGCTTTCTTT. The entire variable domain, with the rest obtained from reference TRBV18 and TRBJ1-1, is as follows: NAGVMQNPRHLVRRRGQEARLRCSPMKGHSHVYWYRQLPEEGLKFMVYLQKENIIDESGMPKERFSAEFPKEGPSILRIQQVVRGDSAAYFCASCQARDTEAFFGQGTRLTVV.

The CDR3 is CASSLRSGKETQYF. In DNA form, the CDR3 reads TGTGCCAGCAGCTTAAGAAGCGGGAAAGAGACCCAGTACTTC. V and J are TRBV11-3 and TRBJ2-5; TRBD2 matches 7 bases. The CDR3 is 14 amino acids. V gave up 2 bases and J gave up 3 bases; unmatched junction bases: 3. CDR1 is SGHNT, CDR2 YENEEA, per germline. The full variable domain, its missing parts supplied by reference TRBV11-3 and TRBJ2-5, is EAGVVQSPRYKIIEKKQPVAFWCNPISGHNTLYWYLQNLGQGPELLIRYENEEAVDDSQLPKDRFSAERLKGVDSTLKIQPAELGDSAVYLCASSLRSGKETQYFGPGTRLLVL.

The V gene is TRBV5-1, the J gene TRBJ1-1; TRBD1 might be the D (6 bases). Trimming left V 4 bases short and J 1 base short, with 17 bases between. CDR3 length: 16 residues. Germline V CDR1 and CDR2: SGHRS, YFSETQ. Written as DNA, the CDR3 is TGCGCCAGCAGCGCCCCCGGGGGGCAGGGGAACACTGAAGCTTTCTTT. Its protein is CASSAPGGQGNTEAFF.

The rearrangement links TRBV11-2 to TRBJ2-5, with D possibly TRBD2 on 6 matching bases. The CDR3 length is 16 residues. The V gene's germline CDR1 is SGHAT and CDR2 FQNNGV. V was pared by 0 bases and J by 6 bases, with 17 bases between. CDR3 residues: CASSLEGQGGGKTQYF. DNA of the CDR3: TGTGCCAGCAGCTTAGAAGGTCAGGGAGGAGGAAAGACCCAGTACTTC.

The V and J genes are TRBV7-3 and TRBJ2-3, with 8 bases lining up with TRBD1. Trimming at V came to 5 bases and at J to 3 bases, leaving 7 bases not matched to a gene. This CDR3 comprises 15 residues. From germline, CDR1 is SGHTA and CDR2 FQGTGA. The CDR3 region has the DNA TGTGCCAGCAGCCCCGGACAGGGAAGGACAGATACGCAGTATTTT. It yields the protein CASSPGQGRTDTQYF.

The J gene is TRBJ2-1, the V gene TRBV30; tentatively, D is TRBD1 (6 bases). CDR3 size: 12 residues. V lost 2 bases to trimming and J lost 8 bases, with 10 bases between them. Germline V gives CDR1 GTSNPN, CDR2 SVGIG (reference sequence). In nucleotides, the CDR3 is TGTGCCTGGAGTCCCACAGGGTATGAGCAGTTCTTC. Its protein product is CAWSPTGYEQFF.

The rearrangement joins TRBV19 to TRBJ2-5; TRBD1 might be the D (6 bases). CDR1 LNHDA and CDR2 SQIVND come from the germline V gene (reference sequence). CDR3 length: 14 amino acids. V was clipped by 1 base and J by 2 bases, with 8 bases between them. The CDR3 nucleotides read TGTGCCAGTAGTATAGGAGGGGGACAAGAGACCCAGTACTTC. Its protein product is CASSIGGGQETQYF.

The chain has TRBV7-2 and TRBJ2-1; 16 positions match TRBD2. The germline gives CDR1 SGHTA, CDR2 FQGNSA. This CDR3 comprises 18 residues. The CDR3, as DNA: TGTGCTGGCAGCTTAGGGACTAGCGGGAGGGTCGTGCTCAATGAGCAGTTCTTC. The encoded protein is CAGSLGTSGRVVLNEQFF.

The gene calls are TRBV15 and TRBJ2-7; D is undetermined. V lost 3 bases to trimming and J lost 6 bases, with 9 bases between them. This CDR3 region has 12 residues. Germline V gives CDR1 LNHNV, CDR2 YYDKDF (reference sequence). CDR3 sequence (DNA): TGTGCCACCAGCAGGGCTTATTCCGAGCAGTACTTC. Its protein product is CATSRAYSEQYF.